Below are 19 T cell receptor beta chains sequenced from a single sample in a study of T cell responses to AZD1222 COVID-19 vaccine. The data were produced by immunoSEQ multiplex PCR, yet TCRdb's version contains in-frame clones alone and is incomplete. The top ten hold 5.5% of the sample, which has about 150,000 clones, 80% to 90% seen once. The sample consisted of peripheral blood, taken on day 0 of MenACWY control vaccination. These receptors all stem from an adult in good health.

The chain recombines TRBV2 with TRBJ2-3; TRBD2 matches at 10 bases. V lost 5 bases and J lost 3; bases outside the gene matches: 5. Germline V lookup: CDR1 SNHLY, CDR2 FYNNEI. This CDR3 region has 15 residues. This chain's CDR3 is CASSRGLAATDTQYF. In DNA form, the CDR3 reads TGTGCCAGCAGTCGTGGACTAGCGGCTACAGATACGCAGTATTTT.

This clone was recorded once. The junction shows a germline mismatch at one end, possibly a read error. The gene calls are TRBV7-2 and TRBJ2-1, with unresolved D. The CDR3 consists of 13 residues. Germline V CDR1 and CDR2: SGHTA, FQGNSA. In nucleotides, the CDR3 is TGTGCCAGCACCTTAGGAACCTACAATGAGCAGTTCTTC. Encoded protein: CASTLGTYNEQFF.

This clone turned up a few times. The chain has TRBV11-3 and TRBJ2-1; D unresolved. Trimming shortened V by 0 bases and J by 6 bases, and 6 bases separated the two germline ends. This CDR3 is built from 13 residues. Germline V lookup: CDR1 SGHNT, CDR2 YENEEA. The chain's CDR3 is CASSLDQINEQFF. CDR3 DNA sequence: TGTGCCAGCAGCTTAGATCAAATCAATGAGCAGTTCTTC.

The CDR3 sequence: CASRHSGSWEKLFF. For the CDR3, the DNA is TGTGCCAGCAGACACAGCGGATCATGGGAAAAACTGTTTTTT. The chain couples TRBV27 to TRBJ1-4; no reliable D call. Germline V gene sequence: CDR1 MNHEY, CDR2 SMNVEV (reference sequence). The CDR3 has 14 residues. V lost 6 bases to trimming and J lost 8 bases, with 16 bases between them.

The chain's CDR3 is CASSEPSGAFGGELFF. As DNA, the CDR3 is TGTGCCAGCAGTGAACCTAGCGGGGCTTTCGGCGGGGAGCTGTTTTTT. The rearrangement uses TRBV2 and TRBJ2-2; 9 bases map to TRBD2. J was trimmed by 7 bases and V by 2 bases; bases with no gene match: 8. CDR1 is SNHLY, CDR2 FYNNEI, per germline. The length of the CDR3 is 16 residues.

The chain's CDR3 is CASSQLAGGRETQYF. CDR3 nucleotides: TGTGCCAGCAGCCAATTGGCAGGGGGCAGGGAGACCCAGTACTTC. The V and J genes are TRBV7-6 and TRBJ2-5; 8 bases align to TRBD1. Germline values: CDR1 SGHVS, CDR2 FNYEAQ. CDR3 length: 15 residues. The V and J ends lost 5 bases and 5 bases, in that order; junction bases with no gene match: 10.

The CDR3 reads CASSYVGGVNEQFF. DNA for the CDR3: TGTGCCAGCTCGTATGTGGGGGGGGTCAATGAGCAGTTCTTC. The chain joins TRBV6-6 to TRBJ2-1, with 7 bases aligning to TRBD2. V shed 8 bases, J shed 6 bases, and the junction held 10 bases outside the gene matches. Germline V lookup: CDR1 MNHNY, CDR2 SVGAGI (reference sequence). This CDR3 has 14 residues.

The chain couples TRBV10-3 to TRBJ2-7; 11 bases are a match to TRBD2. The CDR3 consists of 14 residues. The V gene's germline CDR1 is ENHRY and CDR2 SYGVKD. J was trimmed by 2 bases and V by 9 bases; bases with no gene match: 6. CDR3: CAIAGTSGTYEQYF. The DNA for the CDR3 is TGTGCCATAGCCGGGACTAGCGGCACCTACGAGCAGTACTTC.

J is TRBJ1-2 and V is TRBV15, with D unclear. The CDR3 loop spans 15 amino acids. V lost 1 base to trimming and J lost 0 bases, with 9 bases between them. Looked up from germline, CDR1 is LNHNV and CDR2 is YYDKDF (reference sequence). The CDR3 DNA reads TGTGCCACCAGCAGAGCTCCAGCCGCTAACTATGGCTACACCTTC. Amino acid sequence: CATSRAPAANYGYTF.

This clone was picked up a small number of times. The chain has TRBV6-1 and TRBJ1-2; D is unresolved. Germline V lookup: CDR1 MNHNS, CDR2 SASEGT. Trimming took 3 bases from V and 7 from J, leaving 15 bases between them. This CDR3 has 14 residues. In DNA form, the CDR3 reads TGTGCCAGCAGTGAGGCCTTGAGGGTTGCTGGCTACACCTTC. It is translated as CASSEALRVAGYTF.

This CDR3 reads CASSYGTDYGYTF. The CDR3 coding sequence is TGTGCCAGCAGTTACGGGACAGACTATGGCTACACCTTC. The chain uses TRBV6-5 and TRBJ1-2; 7 bases agree with TRBD1. Germline V gene lookup returns CDR1 MNHEY and CDR2 SVGAGI. V lost 2 bases, J lost 3 bases, and 0 bases stayed unmatched. CDR3 size: 13 residues.

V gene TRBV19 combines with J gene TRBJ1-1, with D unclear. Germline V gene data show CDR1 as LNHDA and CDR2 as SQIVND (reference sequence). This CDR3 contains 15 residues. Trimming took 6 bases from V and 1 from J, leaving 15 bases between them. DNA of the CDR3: TGTGCCAGTAGGGAGTGGGGTCGGGCGAACACTGAAGCTTTCTTT. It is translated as CASREWGRANTEAFF.

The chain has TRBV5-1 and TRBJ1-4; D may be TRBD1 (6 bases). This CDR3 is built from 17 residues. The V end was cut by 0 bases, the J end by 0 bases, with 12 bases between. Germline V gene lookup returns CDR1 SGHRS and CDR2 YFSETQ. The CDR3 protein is CASSLGRGIATNEKLFF. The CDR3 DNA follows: TGCGCCAGCAGCTTGGGGAGGGGGATAGCAACTAATGAAAAACTGTTTTTT.

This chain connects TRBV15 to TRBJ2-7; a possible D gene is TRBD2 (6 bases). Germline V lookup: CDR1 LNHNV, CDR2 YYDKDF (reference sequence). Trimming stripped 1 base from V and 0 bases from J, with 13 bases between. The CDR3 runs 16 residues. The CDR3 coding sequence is TGTGCCACCAGCAGAGGCGGGGCGGAAAGCTCCTACGAGCAGTACTTC. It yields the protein CATSRGGAESSYEQYF.

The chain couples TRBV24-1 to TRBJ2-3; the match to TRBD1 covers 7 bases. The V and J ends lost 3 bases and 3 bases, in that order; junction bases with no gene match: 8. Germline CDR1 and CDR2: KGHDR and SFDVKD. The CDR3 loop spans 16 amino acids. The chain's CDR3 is CATSDPRQGLTDTQYF. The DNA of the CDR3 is TGTGCCACCAGTGATCCACGACAGGGATTAACAGATACGCAGTATTTT.

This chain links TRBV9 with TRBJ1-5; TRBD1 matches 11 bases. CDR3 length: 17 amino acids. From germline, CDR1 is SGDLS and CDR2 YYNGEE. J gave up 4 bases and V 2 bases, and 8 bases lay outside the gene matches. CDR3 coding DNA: TGTGCCAGCAGCGTGGGGACAGGGGGGTTTGGGAATCAGCCCCAGCATTTT. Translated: CASSVGTGGFGNQPQHF.

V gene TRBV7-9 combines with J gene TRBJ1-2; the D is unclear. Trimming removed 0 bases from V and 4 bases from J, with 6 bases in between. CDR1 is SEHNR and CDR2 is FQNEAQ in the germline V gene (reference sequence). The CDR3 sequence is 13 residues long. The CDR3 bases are TGTGCCAGCAGCTTAGCAGGCTTCTATGGCTACACCTTC. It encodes CASSLAGFYGYTF.

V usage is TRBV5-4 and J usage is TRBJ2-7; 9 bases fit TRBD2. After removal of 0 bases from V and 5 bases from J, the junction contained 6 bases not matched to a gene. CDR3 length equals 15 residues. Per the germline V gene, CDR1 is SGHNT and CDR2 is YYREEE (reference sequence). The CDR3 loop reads CASSLAGGRAHEQYF. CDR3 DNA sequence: TGTGCCAGCAGCTTGGCCGGCGGGAGGGCCCACGAGCAGTACTTC.

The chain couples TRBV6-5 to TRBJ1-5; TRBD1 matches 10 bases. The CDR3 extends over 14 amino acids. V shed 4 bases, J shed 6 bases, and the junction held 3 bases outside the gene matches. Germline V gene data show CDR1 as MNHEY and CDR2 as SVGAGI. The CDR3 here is CASSWTGGSQPQHF. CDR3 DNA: TGTGCCAGCAGTTGGACAGGGGGAAGTCAGCCCCAGCATTTT.